The 7 T cell receptor beta chains below were found in one sample sequenced in a study of blood T cell repertoires in COVID-19. Using immunoSEQ multiplex PCR, the repertoire was profiled, and TCRdb retains in-frame clones only, with some absent. The sample gives around 250,000 clones, around 87% of which show up once; 2.1% is in the top ten. The sequenced sample consisted of peripheral blood. The receptors here all came from an older woman with COVID-19, enrolled during active disease.

The chain employs TRBV5-3 and TRBJ2-7; 7 nucleotides line up with TRBD1. TRBV5-3 is sorted into the ORF group, with uncertain function. The CDR3 spans 17 residues. Trimming cost V 3 bases and J 0 bases; bases outside gene matches: 12. CDR3 bases: TGTGCCAGAAGCTCCAAAGACAGGGAGCGACACTCCTACGAGCAGTACTTC. Amino acids: CARSSKDRERHSYEQYF.

J is TRBJ2-7 and V is TRBV25-1, with 8 bases identical to TRBD1. Germline loops: CDR1 MGHDK, CDR2 SYGVNS. This CDR3 contains 16 residues. Trimming at V came to 3 bases and at J to 4 bases, leaving 11 bases not matched to a gene. For the CDR3, the DNA is TGTGCCAGCAGTGATACTATCAGGGGGCGCGGGTACGAGCAGTACTTC. Translating it yields CASSDTIRGRGYEQYF.

This rearrangement joins TRBV7-9 to TRBJ2-1; TRBD1 might be the D (6 bases). The CDR3 length is 14 residues. CDR1 is SEHNR, CDR2 FQNEAQ, per germline (reference sequence). Trimming removed 2 bases from V and 8 bases from J, with 13 bases in between. The CDR3 here is CASSLISGQYEQFF. CDR3 in DNA: TGTGCCAGCAGCTTAATTTCTGGACAGTATGAGCAGTTCTTC.

The rearrangement joins TRBV9 to TRBJ1-5; D is unclear. There are 14 residues in the CDR3. Germline V lookup: CDR1 SGDLS, CDR2 YYNGEE. The ends were cut back, 0 bases at V and 6 bases at J, with 10 bases in the middle. The CDR3 DNA follows: TGTGCCAGCAGCGTAGATCGGGTTGGTCAGCCCCAGCATTTT. Encoded protein: CASSVDRVGQPQHF.

The chain couples TRBV5-1 to TRBJ1-1; weak D call: TRBD1 (5 bases). This CDR3 is 15 amino acids long. The germline V gene has CDR1 SGHRS and CDR2 YFSETQ. The V and J ends lost 4 bases and 0 bases respectively, with 13 bases between them. For the CDR3, the DNA is TGCGCCAGCAGCGCCGGACATAACTTGAACACTGAAGCTTTCTTT. It yields the protein CASSAGHNLNTEAFF.

The V call is TRBV7-3, the J call TRBJ1-1, with TRBD1 matching over 7 bases. Per germline, CDR1 SGHTA and CDR2 FQGTGA. CDR3 size: 15 residues. J was trimmed by 1 base and V by 4 bases; bases with no gene match: 6. The CDR3 loop reads CASSSRTGENTEAFF. CDR3 sequence (DNA): TGTGCCAGCAGCTCCCGGACAGGCGAGAACACTGAAGCTTTCTTT.

The gene calls are TRBV2 and TRBJ2-2, with 8 nucleotides matching TRBD2. Germline values: CDR1 SNHLY, CDR2 FYNNEI. V shed 8 bases and J 7 bases; nucleotides not matched to a gene: 3. The CDR3 runs to 12 residues. CDR3 amino acids: CASSGGVGELFF. The CDR3 region has the DNA TGTGCCAGCTCCGGGGGGGTCGGGGAGCTGTTTTTT.